This T cell receptor (beta chain) was sequenced during a study of blood T cells in healthy people across ages. The second PCR ran roughly 6 to 12 cycles with a sample-barcoded 5' primer and J-beta primers. From the 5' RACE reads, TCRdb called clonotypes with MiXCR, one entry per CDR3 protein. Found here are around 1,000,000 distinct CDR3 sequences, approximately 25% of them singletons; the top ten hold approximately 0.75%. Whole-study findings and limits: Naive T cell percentage by flow cytometry tracked strongly with beta diversity. It was the long-lived donors that had more naive CD4+ cells and higher diversity than aged donors.

On this clonotype itself: Its specificity is unknown.

The sample was also reused in another study, on T cells of mothers and their children. That work contributes: Each mother gave over 8.5 million TCR beta CDR3 reads; each child, around 2.8 million.

The origin of this receptor is a girl aged 2 to 10 in good health. The specimen was blood.

The CDR3 DNA reads as TGTGCCAGCAGCTACGCACAGGGCTACGAGCAGTACTTC. Protein product: CASSYAQGYEQYF. The V gene is TRBV7-2, the J gene TRBJ2-5, with a weak D call TRBD1 (6 bases). With the DNA end fitting TRBJ2-7 better, the J assignment may be wrong. Germline CDR1 SGHTA, CDR2 FQGNSA. The CDR3 runs to 13 residues.